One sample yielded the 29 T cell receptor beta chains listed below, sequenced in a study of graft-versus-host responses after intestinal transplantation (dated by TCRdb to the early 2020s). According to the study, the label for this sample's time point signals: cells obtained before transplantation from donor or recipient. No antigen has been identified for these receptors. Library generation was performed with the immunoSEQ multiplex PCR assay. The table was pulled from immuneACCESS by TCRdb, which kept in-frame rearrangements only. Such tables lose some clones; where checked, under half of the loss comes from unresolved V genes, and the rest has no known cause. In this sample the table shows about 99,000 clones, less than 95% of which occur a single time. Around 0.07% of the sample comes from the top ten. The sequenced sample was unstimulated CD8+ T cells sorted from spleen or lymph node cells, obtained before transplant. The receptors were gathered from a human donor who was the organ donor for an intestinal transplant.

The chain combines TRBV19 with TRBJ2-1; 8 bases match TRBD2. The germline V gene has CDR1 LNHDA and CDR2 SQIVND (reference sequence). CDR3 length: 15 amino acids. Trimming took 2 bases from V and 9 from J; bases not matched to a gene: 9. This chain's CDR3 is CASSIWLAGHAEQFF. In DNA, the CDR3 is TGTGCCAGTAGTATATGGCTAGCGGGCCACGCTGAGCAGTTCTTC.

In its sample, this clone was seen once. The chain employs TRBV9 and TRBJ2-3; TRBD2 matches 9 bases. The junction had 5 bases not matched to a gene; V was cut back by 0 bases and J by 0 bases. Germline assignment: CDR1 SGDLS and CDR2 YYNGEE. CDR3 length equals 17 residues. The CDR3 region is CASSVEASGVSTDTQYF. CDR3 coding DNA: TGTGCCAGCAGCGTAGAGGCTAGCGGGGTTAGCACAGATACGCAGTATTTT.

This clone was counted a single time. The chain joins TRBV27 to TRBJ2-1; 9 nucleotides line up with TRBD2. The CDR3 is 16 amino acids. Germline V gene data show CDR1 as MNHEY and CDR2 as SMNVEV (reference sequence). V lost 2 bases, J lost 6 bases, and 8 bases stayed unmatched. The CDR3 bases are TGTGCCAGCAGTTTAGATCCTAGCGGGATTTTCAATGAGCAGTTCTTC. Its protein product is CASSLDPSGIFNEQFF.

The CDR3 protein is CASSLIGRTVALPQHF. CDR3 sequence (DNA): TGTGCCAGCAGCTTAATTGGGCGGACAGTAGCGTTGCCCCAGCATTTT. The chain combines TRBV7-8 with TRBJ1-5, with D tentatively TRBD1 (6 bases). Germline V CDR1 and CDR2: SGHVS, FQNEAQ. Trimming removed 2 bases at V and 9 bases at J, with 20 bases between. The CDR3 runs to 16 residues.

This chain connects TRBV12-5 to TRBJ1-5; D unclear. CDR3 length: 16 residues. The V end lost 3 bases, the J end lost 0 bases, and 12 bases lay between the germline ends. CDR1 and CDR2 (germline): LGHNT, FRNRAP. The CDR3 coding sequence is TGTGCTAGTGGTTTTACGGGAGGATATAGCAATCAGCCCCAGCATTTT. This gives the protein CASGFTGGYSNQPQHF.

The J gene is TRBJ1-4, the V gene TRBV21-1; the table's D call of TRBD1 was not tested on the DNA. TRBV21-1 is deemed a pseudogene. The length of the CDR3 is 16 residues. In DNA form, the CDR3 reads TGTGCCAGCATCAAGATCAGGGGGCGGACTAATGAAAAACTGTTTTTT. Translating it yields CASIKIRGRTNEKLFF.

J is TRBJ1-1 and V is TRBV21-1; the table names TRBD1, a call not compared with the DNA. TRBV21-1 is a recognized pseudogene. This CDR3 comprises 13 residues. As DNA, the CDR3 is TGTGCCAGCAGCAAAAGGGGGCGGACTGAAGCTTTCTTT. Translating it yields CASSKRGRTEAFF.

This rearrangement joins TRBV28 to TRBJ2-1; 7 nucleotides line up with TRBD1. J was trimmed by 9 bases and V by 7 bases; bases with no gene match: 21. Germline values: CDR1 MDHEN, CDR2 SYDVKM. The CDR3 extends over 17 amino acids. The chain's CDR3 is CASIPYPRTGRVGEQFF. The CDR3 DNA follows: TGTGCCAGCATTCCTTACCCCCGGACAGGAAGAGTAGGTGAGCAGTTCTTC.

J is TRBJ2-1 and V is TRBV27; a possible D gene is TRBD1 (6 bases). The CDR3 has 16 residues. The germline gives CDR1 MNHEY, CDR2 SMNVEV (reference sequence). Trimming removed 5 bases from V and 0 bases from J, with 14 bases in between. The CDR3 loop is CASSRTDLSSYNEQFF. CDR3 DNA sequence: TGTGCCAGCAGTCGGACAGATTTAAGCTCCTACAATGAGCAGTTCTTC.

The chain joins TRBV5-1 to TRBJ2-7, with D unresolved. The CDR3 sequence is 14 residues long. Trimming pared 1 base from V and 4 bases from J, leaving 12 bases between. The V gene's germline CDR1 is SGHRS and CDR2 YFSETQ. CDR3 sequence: CASSLPWPQYEQYF. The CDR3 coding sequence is TGCGCCAGCAGCTTGCCTTGGCCGCAGTACGAGCAGTACTTC.

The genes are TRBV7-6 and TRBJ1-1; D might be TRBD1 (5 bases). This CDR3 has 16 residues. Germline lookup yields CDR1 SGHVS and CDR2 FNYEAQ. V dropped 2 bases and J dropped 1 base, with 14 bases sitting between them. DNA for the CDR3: TGTGCCAGCAGCTTAACCCCGACAGCCGCGAACACTGAAGCTTTCTTT. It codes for CASSLTPTAANTEAFF.

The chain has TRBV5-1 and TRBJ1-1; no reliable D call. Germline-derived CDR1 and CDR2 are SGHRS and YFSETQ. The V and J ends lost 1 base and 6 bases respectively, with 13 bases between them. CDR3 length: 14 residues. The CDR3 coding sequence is TGCGCCAGCAGCTTGAGTTTTATAGTTTCTGAAGCTTTCTTT. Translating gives CASSLSFIVSEAFF.

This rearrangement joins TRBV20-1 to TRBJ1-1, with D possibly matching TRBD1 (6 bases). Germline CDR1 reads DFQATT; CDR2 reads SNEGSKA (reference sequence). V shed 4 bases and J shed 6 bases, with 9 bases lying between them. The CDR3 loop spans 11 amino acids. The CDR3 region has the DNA TGCAGTGCTAAATGGGGGCCTGAAGCTTTCTTT. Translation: CSAKWGPEAFF.

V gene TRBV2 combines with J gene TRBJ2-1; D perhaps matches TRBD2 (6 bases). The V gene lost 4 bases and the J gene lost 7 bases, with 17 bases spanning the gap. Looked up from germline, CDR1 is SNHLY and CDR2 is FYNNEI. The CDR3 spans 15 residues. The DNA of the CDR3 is TGTGCCAGCAGTGGGGACTCTCCGAGTTGGAATGAGCAGTTCTTC. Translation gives CASSGDSPSWNEQFF.

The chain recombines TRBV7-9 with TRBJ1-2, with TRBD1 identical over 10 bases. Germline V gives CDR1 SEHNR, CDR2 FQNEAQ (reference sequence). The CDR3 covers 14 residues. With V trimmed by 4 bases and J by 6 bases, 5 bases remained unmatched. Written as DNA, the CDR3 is TGTGCCAGCAGCTCCCCCGGGACAGGGGATGGCTACACCTTC. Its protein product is CASSSPGTGDGYTF. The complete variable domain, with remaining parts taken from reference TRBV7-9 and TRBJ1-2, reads DTGVSQNPRHKITKRGQNVTFRCDPISEHNRLYWYRQTLGQGPEFLTYFQNEAQLEKSRLLSDRFSAERPKGSFSTLEIQRTEQGDSAMYLCASSSPGTGDGYTFGSGTRLTVV.

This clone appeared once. The CDR3 DNA reads as TGTGCCTGGAGTGTACCGGGGGTGCACGAGCAGTACTTC. Translating it yields CAWSVPGVHEQYF. This chain uses TRBV30 with TRBJ2-7, with D perhaps TRBD2 (6 bases). V lost 0 bases and J 5 bases, leaving 11 bases between the germline ends. The CDR3 sequence is 13 residues long. Germline loops: CDR1 GTSNPN, CDR2 SVGIG (reference sequence). Looking up the rest from reference TRBV30 and TRBJ2-7 gives the full variable domain: SQTIHQWPATLVQPVGSPLSLECTVEGTSNPNLYWYRQAAGRGLQLLFYSVGIGQISSEVPQNLSASRPQDRQFILSSKKLLLSDSGFYLCAWSVPGVHEQYFGPGTRLTVT.

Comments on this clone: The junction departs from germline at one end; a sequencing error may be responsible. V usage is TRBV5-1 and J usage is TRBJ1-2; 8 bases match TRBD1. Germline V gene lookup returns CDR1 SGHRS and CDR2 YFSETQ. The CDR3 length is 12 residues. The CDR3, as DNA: TGCGCCAGCAGCGAGGGACAGGTCCCAGAAGGTTTC. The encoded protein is CASSEGQVPEGF.

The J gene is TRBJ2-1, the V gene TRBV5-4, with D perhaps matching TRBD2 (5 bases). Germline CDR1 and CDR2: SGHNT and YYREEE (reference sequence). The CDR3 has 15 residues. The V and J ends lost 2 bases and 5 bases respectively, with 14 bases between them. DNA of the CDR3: TGTGCCAGCAGCTTCGGGGAACTGAACGACAATGAGCAGTTCTTC. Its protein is CASSFGELNDNEQFF.

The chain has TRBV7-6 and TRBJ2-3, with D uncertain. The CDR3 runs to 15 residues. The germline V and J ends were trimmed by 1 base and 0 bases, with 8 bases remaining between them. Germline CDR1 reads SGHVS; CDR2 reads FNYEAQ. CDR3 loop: CASSLGYSSTDTQYF. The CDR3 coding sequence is TGTGCCAGCAGCTTAGGGTACTCTAGCACAGATACGCAGTATTTT.

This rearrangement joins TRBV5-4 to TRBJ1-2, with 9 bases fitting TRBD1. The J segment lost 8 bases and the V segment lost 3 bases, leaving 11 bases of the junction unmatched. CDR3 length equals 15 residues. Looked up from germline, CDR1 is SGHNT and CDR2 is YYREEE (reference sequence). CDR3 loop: CASSSRIQGASGYTF. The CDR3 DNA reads TGTGCCAGCAGCTCACGGATACAGGGGGCTTCAGGCTACACCTTC.

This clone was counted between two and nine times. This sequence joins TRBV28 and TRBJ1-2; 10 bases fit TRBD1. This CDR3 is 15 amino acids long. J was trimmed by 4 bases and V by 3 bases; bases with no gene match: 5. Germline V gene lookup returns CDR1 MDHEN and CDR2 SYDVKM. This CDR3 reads CASSLGQGSAYGYTF. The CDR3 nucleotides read TGTGCCAGCAGTTTGGGACAGGGGAGCGCCTATGGCTACACCTTC.

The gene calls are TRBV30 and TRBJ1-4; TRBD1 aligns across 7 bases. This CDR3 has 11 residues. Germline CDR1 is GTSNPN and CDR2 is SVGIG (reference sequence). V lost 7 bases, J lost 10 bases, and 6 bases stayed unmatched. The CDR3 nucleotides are TGTGCCTCTACGGACAGGCTAAAACTGTTTTTT. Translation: CASTDRLKLFF.

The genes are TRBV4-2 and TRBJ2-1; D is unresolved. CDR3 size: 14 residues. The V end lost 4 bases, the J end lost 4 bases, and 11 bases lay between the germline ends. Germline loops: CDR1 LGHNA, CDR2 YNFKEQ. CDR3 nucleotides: TGTGCCAGCAGCCCGATTAGCCGATACAATGAGCAGTTCTTC. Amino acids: CASSPISRYNEQFF.

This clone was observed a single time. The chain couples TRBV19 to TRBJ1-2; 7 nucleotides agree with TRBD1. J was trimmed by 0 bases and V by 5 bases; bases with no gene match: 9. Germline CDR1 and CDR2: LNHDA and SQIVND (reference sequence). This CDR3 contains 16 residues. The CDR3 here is CASSGVGQTANYGYTF. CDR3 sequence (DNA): TGTGCCAGTAGTGGCGTGGGACAGACAGCTAACTATGGCTACACCTTC.

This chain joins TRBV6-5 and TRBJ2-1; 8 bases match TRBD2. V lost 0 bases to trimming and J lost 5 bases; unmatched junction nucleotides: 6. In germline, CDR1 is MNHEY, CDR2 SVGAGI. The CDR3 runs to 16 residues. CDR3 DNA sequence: TGTGCCAGCAGTTACTCCGTGGGACTAGAGGACAATGAGCAGTTCTTC. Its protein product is CASSYSVGLEDNEQFF.

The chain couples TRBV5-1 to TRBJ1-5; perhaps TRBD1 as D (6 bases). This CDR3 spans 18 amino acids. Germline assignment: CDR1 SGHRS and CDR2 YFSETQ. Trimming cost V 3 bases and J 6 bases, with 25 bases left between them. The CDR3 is CASSSISRDRYNTQPQHF. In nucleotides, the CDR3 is TGCGCCAGCAGCTCCATCAGCCGAGACAGGTATAATACTCAGCCCCAGCATTTT.

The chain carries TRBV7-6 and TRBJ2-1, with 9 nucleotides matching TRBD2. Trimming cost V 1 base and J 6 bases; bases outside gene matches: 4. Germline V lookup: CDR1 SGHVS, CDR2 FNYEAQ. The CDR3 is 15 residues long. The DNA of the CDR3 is TGTGCCAGCAGCTTAGTGGGACTAGCCTCCAATGAGCAGTTCTTC. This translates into CASSLVGLASNEQFF. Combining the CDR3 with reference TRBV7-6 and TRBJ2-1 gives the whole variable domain GAGVSQSPRYKVTKRGQDVALRCDPISGHVSLYWYRQALGQGPEFLTYFNYEAQQDKSGLPNDRFSAERPEGSISTLTIQRTEQRDSAMYRCASSLVGLASNEQFFGPGTRLTVL.

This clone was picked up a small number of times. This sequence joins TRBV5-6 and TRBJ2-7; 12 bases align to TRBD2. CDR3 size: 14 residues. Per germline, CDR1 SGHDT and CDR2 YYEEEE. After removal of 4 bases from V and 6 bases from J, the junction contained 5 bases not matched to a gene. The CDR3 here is CASSGGLAGLEQYF. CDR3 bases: TGTGCCAGCAGCGGAGGACTAGCGGGGCTCGAGCAGTACTTC.

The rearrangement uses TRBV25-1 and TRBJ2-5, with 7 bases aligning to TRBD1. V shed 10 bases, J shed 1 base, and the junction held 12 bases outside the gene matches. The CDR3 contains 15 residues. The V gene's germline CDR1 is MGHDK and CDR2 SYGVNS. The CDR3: CANPKRDRAQETQYF. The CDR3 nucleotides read TGTGCCAACCCAAAGAGAGACAGGGCCCAAGAGACCCAGTACTTC.